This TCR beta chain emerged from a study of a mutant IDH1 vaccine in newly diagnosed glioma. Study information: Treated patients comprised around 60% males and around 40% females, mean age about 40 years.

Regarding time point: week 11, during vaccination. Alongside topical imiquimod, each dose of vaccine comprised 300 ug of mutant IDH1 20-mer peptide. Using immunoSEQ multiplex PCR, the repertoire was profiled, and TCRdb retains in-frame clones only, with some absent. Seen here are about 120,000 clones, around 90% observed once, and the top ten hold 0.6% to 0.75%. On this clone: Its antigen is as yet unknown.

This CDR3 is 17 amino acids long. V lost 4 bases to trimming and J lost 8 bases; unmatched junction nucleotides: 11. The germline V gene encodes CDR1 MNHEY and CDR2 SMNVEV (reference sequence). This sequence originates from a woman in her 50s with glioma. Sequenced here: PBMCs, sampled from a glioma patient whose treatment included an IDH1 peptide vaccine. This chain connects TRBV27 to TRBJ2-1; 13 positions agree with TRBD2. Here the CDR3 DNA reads TGTGCCAGCAGTTCCATTTTACTAGCGGGAGGGTTAGATGAGCAGTTCTTC. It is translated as CASSSILLAGGLDEQFF.